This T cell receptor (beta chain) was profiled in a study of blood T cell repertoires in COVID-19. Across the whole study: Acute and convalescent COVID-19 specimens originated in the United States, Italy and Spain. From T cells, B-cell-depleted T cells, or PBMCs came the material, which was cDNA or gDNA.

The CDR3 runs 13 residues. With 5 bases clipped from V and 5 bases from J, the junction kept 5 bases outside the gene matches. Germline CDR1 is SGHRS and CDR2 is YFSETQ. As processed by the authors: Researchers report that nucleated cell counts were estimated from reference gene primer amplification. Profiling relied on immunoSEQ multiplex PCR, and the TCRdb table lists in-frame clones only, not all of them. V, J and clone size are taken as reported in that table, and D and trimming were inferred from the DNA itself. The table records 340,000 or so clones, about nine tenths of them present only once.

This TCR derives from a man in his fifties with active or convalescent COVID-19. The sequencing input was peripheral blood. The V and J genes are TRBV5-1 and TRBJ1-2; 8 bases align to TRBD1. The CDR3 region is CASRTGDGYGYTF. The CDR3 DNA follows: TGCGCCAGCAGGACAGGGGATGGGTATGGCTACACCTTC.